A selection of T cell receptor beta chains follows, all from one sample in a study of blood T cell repertoires in COVID-19. Generated by immunoSEQ multiplex PCR, the TCRdb table keeps only in-frame clones and is missing some. This repertoire shows about 120,000 clones, over 70% found once; its top ten account for approximately 2.4%. The source material was peripheral blood. The source of these receptors is a man in his sixties or seventies with acute or convalescent COVID-19. Each CDR3 is given with its conserved first and last residue. D genes are given only for firm matches.

J: TRBJ1-1; D: -; V: TRBV7-2; CDR3: CASSLSGDWGAFF
J: TRBJ2-1; D: TRBD2; V: TRBV5-1; CDR3: CASSWRGAGASYNEQFF
J: TRBJ2-1; D: -; V: TRBV19; CDR3: CASSRYNEQFF
J: TRBJ1-6; D: TRBD1; V: TRBV19; CDR3: CASRQQGSASPWNSPLHF
J: TRBJ2-1; D: TRBD2; V: TRBV7-2; CDR3: CASSFYSGGRNNEQFF
J: TRBJ2-3; D: -; V: TRBV2; CDR3: CARGLITTDTQYF
J: TRBJ2-7; D: -; V: TRBV5-1; CDR3: CASSLLGVYEQYF
J: TRBJ1-5; D: -; V: TRBV7-9; CDR3: CASSFGQLNQPQHF
J: TRBJ1-1; D: TRBD1; V: TRBV5-4; CDR3: CASSSFPGGTLNTEAFF
J: TRBJ1-3; D: TRBD1; V: TRBV6-5; CDR3: CASSYSTGLGGNTIYF
J: TRBJ1-1; D: -; V: TRBV5-6; CDR3: CASSLDGAGLAFF
J: TRBJ1-4; D: TRBD1; V: TRBV18; CDR3: CASSRQNLANRGPNEKLFF
J: TRBJ1-2; D: TRBD1; V: TRBV6-5; CDR3: CASSSGQGAGGYTF
J: TRBJ1-6; D: TRBD1; V: TRBV19; CDR3: CASSVNRDSNSPLHF
J: TRBJ2-1; D: -; V: TRBV20-1; CDR3: CSPGKHEQFF
J: TRBJ2-2; D: -; V: TRBV27; CDR3: CASYSTGTGELFF
J: TRBJ1-2; D: -; V: TRBV6-5; CDR3: CASSYMGLREDGYTF
J: TRBJ2-3; D: -; V: TRBV2; CDR3: CASSEVAAYTQYF
J: TRBJ2-5; D: -; V: TRBV9; CDR3: CASSVGDTVGGRETQYF
J: TRBJ1-6; D: -; V: TRBV9; CDR3: CASSVAPVDSPLHF
J: TRBJ2-5; D: -; V: TRBV7-3; CDR3: CASSLNGRAQETQYF
J: TRBJ1-2; D: TRBD1; V: TRBV11-2; CDR3: CASSHRGVGYGYTF
J: TRBJ1-2; D: TRBD1; V: TRBV5-4; CDR3: CASSPPPQGAAYGYTF
J: TRBJ1-1; D: TRBD1; V: TRBV14; CDR3: CASSQWTGAEAFF
J: TRBJ1-1; D: -; V: TRBV14; CDR3: CASSQEVGQSEAFF
J: TRBJ1-1; D: -; V: TRBV3-1/TRBV3-2; CDR3: CASSQAGAEAFF
J: TRBJ2-7; D: TRBD1; V: TRBV11-2; CDR3: CASSARQGSAYEQYF
J: TRBJ1-1; D: -; V: TRBV7-9; CDR3: CASSRRESTEAFF
J: TRBJ1-4; D: -; V: TRBV6-2/TRBV6-3; CDR3: CASSYVLSGDNEKLFF
J: TRBJ1-2; D: TRBD1; V: TRBV7-8; CDR3: CASSADGQGNYGYTF
J: TRBJ1-2; D: -; V: TRBV12-3/TRBV12-4; CDR3: CASSIKRGYTF
J: TRBJ1-1; D: -; V: TRBV6-5; CDR3: CASSSGSTEAFF
J: TRBJ2-1; D: TRBD2; V: TRBV2; CDR3: CASSVGAGGPNEQFF
J: TRBJ1-4; D: -; V: TRBV4-1; CDR3: CASSRDSATNEKLFF
J: TRBJ2-1; D: -; V: TRBV30; CDR3: CAWSRDSNFYNEQFF
J: TRBJ2-3; D: -; V: TRBV2; CDR3: CASSGTRTDTQYF